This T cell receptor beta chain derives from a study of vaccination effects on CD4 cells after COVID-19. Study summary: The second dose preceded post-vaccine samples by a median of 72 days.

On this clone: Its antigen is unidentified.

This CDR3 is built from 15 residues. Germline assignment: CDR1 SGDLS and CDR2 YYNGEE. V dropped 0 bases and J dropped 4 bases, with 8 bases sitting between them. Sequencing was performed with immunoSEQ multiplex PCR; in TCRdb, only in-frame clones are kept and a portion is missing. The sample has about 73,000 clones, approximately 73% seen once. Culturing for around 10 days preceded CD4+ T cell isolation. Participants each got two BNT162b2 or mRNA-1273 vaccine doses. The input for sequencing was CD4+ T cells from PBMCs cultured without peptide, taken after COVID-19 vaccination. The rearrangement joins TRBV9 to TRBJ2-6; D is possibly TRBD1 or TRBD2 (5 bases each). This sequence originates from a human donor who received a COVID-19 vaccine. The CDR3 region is CASSVGGPGANVLTF. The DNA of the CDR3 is TGTGCCAGCAGCGTAGGGGGACCCGGGGCCAACGTCCTGACTTTC.